These T cell receptor beta chains were read from a single sample in a study of T cell responses to AZD1222 COVID-19 vaccine. Clones were read by immunoSEQ multiplex PCR, and TCRdb kept only the in-frame ones, dropping some. The data contain around 78,000 clones, approximately 90% of them singletons. This specimen was peripheral blood, taken 28 days after the second AZD1222 dose. Receptors were obtained from an adult who received the AZD1222 COVID-19 vaccine. Both conserved end residues are part of each CDR3. The order of the fields is V gene, J gene, clone size, D gene, CDR3 protein, CDR3 DNA. D genes are given only for firm matches. Expanded clones are given a class, and other clones once, few, many or no size at all.

TRBV11-3	TRBJ1-2	.	TRBD1	CASSLIGGQGFGGYTF	TGTGCCAGCAGCTTAATCGGGGGACAGGGCTTCGGAGGCTACACCTTC
TRBV12-3/TRBV12-4	TRBJ1-1	.	.	CASSLSRRAFF	TGTGCCAGCAGTTTAAGCCGAAGAGCTTTCTTT
TRBV12-5	TRBJ2-1	.	.	CASGFPSRGGQSYNEQFF	TGTGCTAGTGGTTTCCCTTCCAGGGGGGGACAATCTTACAATGAGCAGTTCTTC
TRBV7-8	TRBJ1-6	.	.	CASSSIRQESSPLHF	TGTGCCAGCAGCTCAATCCGACAGGAGAGTTCACCCCTCCACTTT
TRBV30	TRBJ2-7	.	.	CASRGAGYEQYF	TGTGCCTCGAGGGGGGCTGGCTACGAGCAGTACTTC
TRBV7-9	TRBJ1-2	.	.	CASSIGEGDGGYTF	TGTGCCAGCAGCATAGGAGAGGGGGATGGTGGCTACACCTTC
TRBV10-3	TRBJ2-7	.	TRBD2	CAISPQVGRKNEQYF	TGTGCCATCAGTCCCCAGGTCGGGAGGAAAAACGAGCAGTACTTC
TRBV19	TRBJ1-4	.	TRBD1	CASSRQGGEKLFF	TGTGCCAGTAGTAGACAGGGGGGCGAAAAACTGTTTTTT
TRBV29-1	TRBJ1-3	.	.	CSVVGGSDTIYF	TGCAGCGTTGTCGGAGGGTCGGACACCATATATTTT
TRBV5-1	TRBJ1-2	.	.	CARARSYTF	TGCGCCAGAGCCCGTAGCTACACCTTC
TRBV5-1	TRBJ2-3	.	.	CASSSVELTDTQYF	TGCGCCAGCAGCTCCGTAGAGCTTACAGATACGCAGTATTTT
TRBV5-4	TRBJ1-1	.	TRBD1	CASSRVTGGTEAFF	TGTGCCAGCAGCCGTGTCACAGGGGGAACTGAAGCTTTCTTT
TRBV25-1	TRBJ1-6	.	.	CASSEYSDSYNSPLHF	TGTGCCAGCAGTGAATATAGTGACTCCTATAATTCACCCCTCCACTTT
TRBV7-2	TRBJ1-5	once	.	CASSEEMGQPQHF	TGTGCCAGCAGCGAAGAAATGGGTCAGCCCCAGCATTTT
TRBV11-3	TRBJ2-5	.	.	CASSQGGSQETQYF	TGTGCCAGCAGCCAAGGGGGATCTCAAGAGACCCAGTACTTC
TRBV6-1	TRBJ2-7	.	.	CASSERGGSYEQYF	TGTGCCAGCAGTGAGAGAGGGGGCTCCTACGAGCAGTACTTC
TRBV6-5	TRBJ2-7	.	TRBD1	CASRPTGDWGEQYF	TGTGCCAGCAGGCCGACAGGGGATTGGGGCGAGCAGTACTTC
TRBV3-1/TRBV3-2	TRBJ1-4	.	.	CASSQGGLGEKLFF	TGTGCCAGCAGCCAAGGGGGGTTAGGGGAAAAACTGTTTTTT
TRBV6-5	TRBJ2-7	.	.	CASSVRDSEQYF	TGTGCCAGCAGCGTAAGGGATTCCGAGCAGTACTTC
TRBV27	TRBJ2-7	.	.	CASSSLAVTYEQYF	TGTGCCAGCAGTTCGCTAGCCGTTACCTACGAGCAGTACTTC
TRBV13	TRBJ1-2	.	.	CASSLGAGDIYGYTF	TGTGCCAGCAGCTTAGGGGCAGGAGACATCTATGGCTACACCTTC
TRBV12-5	TRBJ1-1	few	.	CASGMGEGKAFF	TGTGCTAGTGGGATGGGGGAGGGGAAGGCTTTCTTT
TRBV2	TRBJ2-2	.	.	CASSERRLQHRELFF	TGTGCCAGCAGTGAAAGACGGCTACAGCACCGGGAGCTGTTTTTT
TRBV28	TRBJ2-5	.	.	CASSQTRMGQYF	TGTGCCAGCAGTCAGACACGGATGGGCCAGTACTTC
TRBV7-8	TRBJ1-1	.	.	CASSLVLQMNTEAFF	TGTGCCAGCAGCTTAGTTCTCCAGATGAACACTGAAGCTTTCTTT
TRBV29-1	TRBJ1-4	.	.	CSALSQEKLFF	TGCAGCGCCCTATCCCAGGAAAAACTGTTTTTT
TRBV12-3/TRBV12-4	TRBJ2-5	.	.	CASSRQLQETQYF	TGTGCCAGCAGCCGACAGTTACAAGAGACCCAGTACTTC
TRBV6-5	TRBJ1-4	.	.	CASSYSAPTNEKLFF	TGTGCCAGCAGTTACTCAGCTCCAACTAATGAAAAACTGTTTTTT
TRBV11-2	TRBJ2-5	.	.	CASSPRWTEQETQYF	TGTGCCAGCAGCCCCCGCTGGACAGAGCAAGAGACCCAGTACTTC
TRBV5-1	TRBJ1-6	.	TRBD1	CASRTGQGAGSPLHF	TGCGCCAGCAGAACGGGACAGGGGGCTGGATCACCCCTCCACTTT
TRBV11-2	TRBJ2-3	medium-sized	TRBD1	CASSSYRGRADTQYF	TGTGCCAGCAGCTCCTACAGGGGGCGGGCAGATACGCAGTATTTT
TRBV5-1	TRBJ1-5	.	.	CASSLYGGANSNQPQHF	TGCGCCAGCAGCTTGTATGGGGGCGCGAATAGCAATCAGCCCCAGCATTTT